This T cell receptor beta chain was found in a study of OX40 agonist ivuxolimab in advanced cancers. Study at large: Partial response was recorded in three patients: one hepatocellular carcinoma and two cutaneous melanoma cases. Findings of the study overall: Blood T cells, both CD4+ and CD8+, expanded clonally by week 6 at 0.1 to 3.0 mg/kg. Average numbers of expanded clones were greater in CD8+ T cells than in CD4+.

Method: immunoSEQ multiplex PCR; TCRdb's copy keeps in-frame clones and lacks some. This table has fewer than 35,000 clones, around 90% appearing once. Worth noting for this clone: The antigen is unknown.

Germline V CDR1 and CDR2: SGHRS, YFSETQ. The trim removed 0 bases at V and 6 bases at J, leaving 7 bases unmatched. The CDR3 sequence is 17 residues long. Autoimmune disease history or systemic immunosuppression excluded patients. The sequenced sample was CD4+ or CD8+ T cells sorted from blood, obtained in a trial of the OX40 agonist ivuxolimab. This receptor was obtained from an adult with an advanced solid tumor such as melanoma, head and neck, liver or kidney cancer. The chain has TRBV5-1 and TRBJ2-2; 11 positions match TRBD2. The chain's CDR3 is CASSLGTSGSRSGELFF. The CDR3 DNA reads TGCGCCAGCAGCTTGGGAACTAGCGGGAGTCGATCCGGGGAGCTGTTTTTT.